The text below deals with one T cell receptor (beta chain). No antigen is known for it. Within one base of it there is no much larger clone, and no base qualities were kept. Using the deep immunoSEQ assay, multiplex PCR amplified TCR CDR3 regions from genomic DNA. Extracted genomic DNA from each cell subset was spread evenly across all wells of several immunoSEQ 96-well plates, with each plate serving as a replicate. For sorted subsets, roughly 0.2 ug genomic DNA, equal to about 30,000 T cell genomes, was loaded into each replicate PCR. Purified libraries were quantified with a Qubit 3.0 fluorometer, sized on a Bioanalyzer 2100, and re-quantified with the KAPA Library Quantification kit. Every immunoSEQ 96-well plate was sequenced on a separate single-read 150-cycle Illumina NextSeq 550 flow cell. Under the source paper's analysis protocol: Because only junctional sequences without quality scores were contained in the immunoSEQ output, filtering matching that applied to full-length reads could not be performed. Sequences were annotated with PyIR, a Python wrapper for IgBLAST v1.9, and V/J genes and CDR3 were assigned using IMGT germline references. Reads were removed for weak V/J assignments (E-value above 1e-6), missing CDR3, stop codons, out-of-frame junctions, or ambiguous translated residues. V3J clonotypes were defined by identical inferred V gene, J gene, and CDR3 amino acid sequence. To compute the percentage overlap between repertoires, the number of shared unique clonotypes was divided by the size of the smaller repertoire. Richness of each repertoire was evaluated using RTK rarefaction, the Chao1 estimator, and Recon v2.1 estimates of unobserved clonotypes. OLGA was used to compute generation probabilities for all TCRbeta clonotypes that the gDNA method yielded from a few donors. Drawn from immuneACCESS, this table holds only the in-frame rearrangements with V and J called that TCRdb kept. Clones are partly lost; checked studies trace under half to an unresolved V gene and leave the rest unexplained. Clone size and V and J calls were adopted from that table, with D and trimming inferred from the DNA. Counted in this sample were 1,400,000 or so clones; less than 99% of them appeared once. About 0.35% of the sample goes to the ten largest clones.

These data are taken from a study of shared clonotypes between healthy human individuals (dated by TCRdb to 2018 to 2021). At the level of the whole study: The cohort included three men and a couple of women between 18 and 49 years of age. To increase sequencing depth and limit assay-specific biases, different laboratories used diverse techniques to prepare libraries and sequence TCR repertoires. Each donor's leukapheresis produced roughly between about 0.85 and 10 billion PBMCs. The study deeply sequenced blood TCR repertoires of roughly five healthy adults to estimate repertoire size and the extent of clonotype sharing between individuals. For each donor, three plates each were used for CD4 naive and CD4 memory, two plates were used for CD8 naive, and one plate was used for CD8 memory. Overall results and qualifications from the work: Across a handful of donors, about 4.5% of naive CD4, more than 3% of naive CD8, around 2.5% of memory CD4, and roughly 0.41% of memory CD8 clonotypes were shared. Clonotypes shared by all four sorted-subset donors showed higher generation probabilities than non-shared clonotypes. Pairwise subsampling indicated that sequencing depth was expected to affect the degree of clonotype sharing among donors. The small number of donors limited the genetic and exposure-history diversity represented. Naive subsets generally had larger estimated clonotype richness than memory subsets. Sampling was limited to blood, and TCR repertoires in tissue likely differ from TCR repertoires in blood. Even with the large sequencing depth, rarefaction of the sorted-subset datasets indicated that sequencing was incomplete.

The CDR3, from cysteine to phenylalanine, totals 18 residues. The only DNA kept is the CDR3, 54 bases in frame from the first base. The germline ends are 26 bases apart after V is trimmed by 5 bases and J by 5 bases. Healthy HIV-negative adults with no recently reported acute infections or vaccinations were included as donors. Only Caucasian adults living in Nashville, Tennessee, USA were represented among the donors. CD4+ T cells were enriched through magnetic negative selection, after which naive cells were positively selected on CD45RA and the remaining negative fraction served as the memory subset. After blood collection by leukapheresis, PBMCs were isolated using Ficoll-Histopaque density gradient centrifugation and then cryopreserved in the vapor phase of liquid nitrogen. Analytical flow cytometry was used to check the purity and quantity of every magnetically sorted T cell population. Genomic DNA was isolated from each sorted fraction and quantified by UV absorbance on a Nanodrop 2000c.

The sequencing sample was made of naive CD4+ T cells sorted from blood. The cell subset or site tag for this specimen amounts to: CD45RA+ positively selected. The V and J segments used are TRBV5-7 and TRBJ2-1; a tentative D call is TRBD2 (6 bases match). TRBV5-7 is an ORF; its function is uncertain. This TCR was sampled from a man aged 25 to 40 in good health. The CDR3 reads CASRFRDSDILTNNEQFF. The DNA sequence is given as TGTGCCAGCAGATTTAGGGACTCCGACATACTTACCAACAATGAGCAGTTCTTC.